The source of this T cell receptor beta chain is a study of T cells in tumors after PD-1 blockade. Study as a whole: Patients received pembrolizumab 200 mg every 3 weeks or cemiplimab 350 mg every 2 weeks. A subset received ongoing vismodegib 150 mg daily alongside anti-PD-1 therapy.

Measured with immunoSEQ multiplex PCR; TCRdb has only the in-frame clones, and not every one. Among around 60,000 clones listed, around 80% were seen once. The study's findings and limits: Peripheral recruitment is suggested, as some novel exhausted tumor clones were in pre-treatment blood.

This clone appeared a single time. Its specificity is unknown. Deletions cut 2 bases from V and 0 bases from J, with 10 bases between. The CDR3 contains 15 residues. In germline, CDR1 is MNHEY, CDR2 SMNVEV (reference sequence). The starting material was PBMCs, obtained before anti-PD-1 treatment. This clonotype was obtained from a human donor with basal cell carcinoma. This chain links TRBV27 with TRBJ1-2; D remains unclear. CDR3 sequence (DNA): TGTGCCAGCAGTTTAAGAGCCCACCCTAACTATGGCTACACCTTC. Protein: CASSLRAHPNYGYTF.